Listed here is a single T cell receptor beta chain. The CDR3 covers 13 residues. Germline CDR1 is GTSNPN and CDR2 is SVGIG (reference sequence). The ends were cut back, 7 bases at V and 0 bases at J, with 13 bases in the middle. This entry comes from a study of CD8 T cells in Susac syndrome. After extraction with the RNeasy kit, 0.5 to 1 ug of the RNA was reverse transcribed using random hexamers. Amplification of TCR beta CDR3 used immunoSEQ multiplex PCR across 54 Vbeta and 13 Jbeta. One entry per CDR3 protein, called by TCRdb with MiXCR from the immunoSEQ multiplex PCR reads. The profile shows some 260,000 distinct CDR3 sequences, around 83% of them singletons.

The chain links TRBV30 to TRBJ2-7; tentatively, D is TRBD2 (5 bases). The material sequenced was CD8+ T cells from PBMCs. This clonotype was sampled from a human donor with multiple sclerosis. Here the CDR3 DNA reads TGTGCCTTCGTCACGGGGAGCTCCTACGAGCAGTACTTC. Protein sequence: CAFVTGSSYEQYF.